The following is a TCR beta chain sequence with its context. This entry is derived from a study of CD8+ T cells in alopecia areata. Study background: Treatment ran 6 to 18 months, with 6 months of follow-up afterward.

Treatment specified: oral pan-JAK inhibitor, 5-10 mg twice daily. Collection of lesional scalp punch biopsies and peripheral blood was performed in alopecia areata patients. Cell sorting was applied to PBMCs, and CD4+ and CD8+ T cells were collected. cDNA serving as the sequencing template came from extracted, reverse transcribed RNA. Repertoires were generated with immunoSEQ multiplex PCR, while TCRdb's copy carries only in-frame clones and drops some. The data show about 180,000 clones, with about three fifths seen just once and 16% held by the top ten. The CDR3 runs 13 residues. The V end was cut by 4 bases, the J end by 0 bases, with 7 bases between. CDR1 is SGHRS, CDR2 YFSETQ, per germline.

Sequenced material: CD4+ T cells sorted from blood, taken at approximately week 56, from a patient treated with tofacitinib. The TCR was taken from a human donor with alopecia areata. This chain joins TRBV5-1 and TRBJ1-1; D is perhaps TRBD1 (5 bases). The CDR3: CASSRGLNTEAFF. The DNA for the CDR3 is TGCGCCAGCAGCCGGGGCCTGAACACTGAAGCTTTCTTT.